This TCR beta chain was captured by sequencing in a study of beta chain features in type 1 diabetes. Whole-study context: Examined across all samples were approximately 99 million sorted cells. Study results and caveats: A potential influence of HLA type upon TCRB rearrangement remained unresolved herein. Individuals with type 1 diabetes displayed fewer insertions and more deletions at VDJ junctions. Patients with Type 1 diabetes showed moderately but significantly shorter TCRB CDR3s in all four CD4+ subsets.

Turning to this clone: Its antigen is undetermined.

All of the isolated RNA was reverse transcribed, so expressed TCRB transcripts were sequenced. Deep immunoSEQ sequencing covered naive, central memory and regulatory T cell samples. TCRdb's copy holds only in-frame clones and misses some; the assay was immunoSEQ multiplex PCR. The sample has tens of thousands of clones; over 40% are singletons. The sequence derives from a man aged 25 to 45 with type 1 diabetes. The sequencing input was Tregs from blood.

The CDR3 coding sequence is TGTGCCAGTAGTCCTCTCTCGGGGACTAGCGGACCTGAGCAGTTCTTC. Amino acids: CASSPLSGTSGPEQFF. The V gene is TRBV19, the J gene TRBJ2-1, with TRBD2 matching over 11 bases. The CDR3 has 16 amino acids. J gave up 9 bases and V 5 bases, and 12 bases lay outside the gene matches. Germline V gene lookup returns CDR1 LNHDA and CDR2 SQIVND (reference sequence).